Sequencing of this TCR beta chain was carried out in a study of cytomegalovirus exposure and HLA in healthy donors. Overall study results and limits: Researchers reported from a later analysis that most CMV-associated TCR beta chains appeared HLA-restricted.

This PCR relied on a set of 60 Vbeta primers and 13 Jbeta primers. The protocol was immunoSEQ multiplex PCR, while the TCRdb copy is restricted to in-frame clones and leaves out a portion. This sample carries about 170,000 clones, around 83% of them seen once, and the ten largest clones take about 2.5%. The V gene's germline CDR1 is SEHNR and CDR2 FQNEAQ (reference sequence). The CDR3 loop spans 17 amino acids. V lost 1 base, J lost 3 bases, and 4 bases stayed unmatched. About this clone itself: Its matching antigen is unknown.

Sequences were obtained from PBMCs. The sequence came from a man aged 25-40 years in good health and CMV-seropositive. The rearrangement uses TRBV7-9 and TRBJ2-3; 13 nucleotides line up with TRBD2. CDR3: CASSLVGLAGTTDTQYF. The CDR3 DNA sequence: TGTGCCAGCAGCTTAGTGGGACTAGCGGGGACTACAGATACGCAGTATTTT.